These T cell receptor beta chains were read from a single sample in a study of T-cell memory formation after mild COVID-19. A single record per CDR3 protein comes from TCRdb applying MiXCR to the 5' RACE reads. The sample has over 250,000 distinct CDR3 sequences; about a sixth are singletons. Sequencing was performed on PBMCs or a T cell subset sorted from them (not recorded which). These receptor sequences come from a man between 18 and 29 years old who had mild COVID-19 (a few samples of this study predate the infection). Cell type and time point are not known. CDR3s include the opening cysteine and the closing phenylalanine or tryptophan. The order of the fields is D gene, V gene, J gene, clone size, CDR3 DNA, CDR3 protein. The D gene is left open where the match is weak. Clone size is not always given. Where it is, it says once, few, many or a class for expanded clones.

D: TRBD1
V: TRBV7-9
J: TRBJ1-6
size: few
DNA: TGTGCCAGCAGCCCGAATCGGGACAGGGTGTCACCCCTCCACTTT
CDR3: CASSPNRDRVSPLHF

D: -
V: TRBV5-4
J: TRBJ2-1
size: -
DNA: TGTGCCAGCAGGGGGCTTCTCGGTGAGCAGTTCTTC
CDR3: CASRGLLGEQFF

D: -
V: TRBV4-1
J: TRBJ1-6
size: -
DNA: TGCGCCAGCAGCCAAGATCGCCAGGGGCCTTCACCCCTCCACTTT
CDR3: CASSQDRQGPSPLHF

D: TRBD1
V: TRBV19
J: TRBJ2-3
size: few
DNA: TGTGCCAGTAGGGGTTGGGACAGAGTAGATACGCAGTATTTT
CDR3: CASRGWDRVDTQYF

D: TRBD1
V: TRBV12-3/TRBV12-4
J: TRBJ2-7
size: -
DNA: TGTGCCAGCAGTTTAGGGGGACAGGGACAATACTACGAGCAGTACTTC
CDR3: CASSLGGQGQYYEQYF

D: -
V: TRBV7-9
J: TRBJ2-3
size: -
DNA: TGTGCCAGCAGCTTACGGACGGACCGCGCAGATACGCAGTATTTT
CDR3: CASSLRTDRADTQYF

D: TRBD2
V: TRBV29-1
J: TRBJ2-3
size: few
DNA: TGCAGCGTTGTAGCGGGGGGAAACACAGATACGCAGTATTTT
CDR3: CSVVAGGNTDTQYF

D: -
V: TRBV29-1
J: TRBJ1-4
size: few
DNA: TGCAGCGTTGAAAGGACCTCCGGTGAAAAACTGTTTTTT
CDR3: CSVERTSGEKLFF

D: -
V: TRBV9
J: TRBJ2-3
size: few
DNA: TGTGCCAGCAGCGCCCTACTTGGGACAGATACGCAGTATTTT
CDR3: CASSALLGTDTQYF

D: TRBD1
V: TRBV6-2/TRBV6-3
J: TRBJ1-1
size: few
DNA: TGTGCCAGCAGTTACTCTACAGGGGGAGCTTTCTTT
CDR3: CASSYSTGGAFF

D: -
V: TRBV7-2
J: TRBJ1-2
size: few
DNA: TGTGCCAGCAGCTTAGTTCCGAACTATGGCTACACCTTC
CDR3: CASSLVPNYGYTF

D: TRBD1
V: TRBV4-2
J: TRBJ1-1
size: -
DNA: TGTGCCAGCAGCCAAGTTGATTCGACAGGGAGAGGGACTGAAGCTTTCTTT
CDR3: CASSQVDSTGRGTEAFF

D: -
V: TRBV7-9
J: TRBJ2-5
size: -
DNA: TGTGCCAGCAGCTTAGTGGTCCCCCAAGAGACCCAGTACTTC
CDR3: CASSLVVPQETQYF

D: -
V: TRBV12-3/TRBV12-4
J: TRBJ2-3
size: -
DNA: TGTGCCAGCAGTCACACTGTCACAGATACGCAGTATTTT
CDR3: CASSHTVTDTQYF

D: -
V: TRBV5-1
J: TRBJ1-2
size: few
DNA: TGCGCCAGCAGCTTGGTAACAGGGACCTATGGCTACACCTTC
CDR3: CASSLVTGTYGYTF

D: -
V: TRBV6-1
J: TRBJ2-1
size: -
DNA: TGTGCCAGCAGTGAACTGCGCGATGAGCAGTTCTTC
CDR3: CASSELRDEQFF

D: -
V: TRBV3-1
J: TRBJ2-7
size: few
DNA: TGTGCCAGCAGTGGGGCAAGTCTTATGTGGAACGAGCAGTACTTC
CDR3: CASSGASLMWNEQYF

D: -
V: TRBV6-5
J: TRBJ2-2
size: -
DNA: TGTGCCAGCAGTTACCGCCTCTTGAACACCGGGGAGCTGTTTTTT
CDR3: CASSYRLLNTGELFF

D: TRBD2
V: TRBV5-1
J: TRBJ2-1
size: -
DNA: TGCGCCAGCAGCTTCGGACTAGCGGGGGATTACAATGAGCAGTTCTTC
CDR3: CASSFGLAGDYNEQFF

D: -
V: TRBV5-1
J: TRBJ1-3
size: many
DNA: TGTGCCAGCAGCTTGGACGGGTCAGGAAACACCATATATTTT
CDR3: CASSLDGSGNTIYF

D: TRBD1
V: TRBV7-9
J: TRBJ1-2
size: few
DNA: TGTGCCAGCAGCTCCCCGGGACAGGCAAAATGGGGCTACACCTTC
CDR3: CASSSPGQAKWGYTF

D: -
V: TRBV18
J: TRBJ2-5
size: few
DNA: TGTGCCAGCTCAGGGTGGCCCTCCCAAGAGACCCAGTACTTC
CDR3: CASSGWPSQETQYF

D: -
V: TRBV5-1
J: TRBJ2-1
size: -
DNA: TGCGCCAGCAGCTTGGAGCTAGCCGGCATCTACAATGAGCAGTTCTTC
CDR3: CASSLELAGIYNEQFF

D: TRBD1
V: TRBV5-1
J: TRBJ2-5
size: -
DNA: TGCGCCAGCAGCCTTGGACAGGGGGGGCCCCAAGAGACCCAGTACTTC
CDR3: CASSLGQGGPQETQYF

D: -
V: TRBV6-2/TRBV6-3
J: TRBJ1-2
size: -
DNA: TGTGCCAGCAGCCCGATGTTTCTTAACTATGGCTACACCTTC
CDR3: CASSPMFLNYGYTF

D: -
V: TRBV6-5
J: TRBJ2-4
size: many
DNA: TGTGCCAGCAGCCCGGTGGGGGGGCGATGGGGAAACATTCAGTACTTC
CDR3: CASSPVGGRWGNIQYF

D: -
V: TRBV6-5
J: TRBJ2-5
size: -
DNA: TGTGCCAGCAGTTGGGACTCGAAAGAGACCCAGTACTTC
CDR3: CASSWDSKETQYF

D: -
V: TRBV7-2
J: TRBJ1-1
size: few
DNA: TGTGCCAGCAGCTTACAGGGACTAATGAACACTGAAGCTTTCTTT
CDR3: CASSLQGLMNTEAFF

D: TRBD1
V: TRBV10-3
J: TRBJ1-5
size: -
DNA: TGTGCCATCAGTGGGACGGGACAGGGTATTCAGCCCCAGCATTTT
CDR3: CAISGTGQGIQPQHF

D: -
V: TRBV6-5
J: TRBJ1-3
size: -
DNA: TGTGCCAGCAGTTGGCAGCAGGGACCTGGAAACACCATATATTTT
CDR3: CASSWQQGPGNTIYF

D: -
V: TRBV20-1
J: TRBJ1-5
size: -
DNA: TGCAGTGTAGGTCGGCCTTACAGGCCCAATCAGCCCCAGCATTTT
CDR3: CSVGRPYRPNQPQHF

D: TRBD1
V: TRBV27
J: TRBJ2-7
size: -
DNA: TGTGCCAGCAGTGACTTTCTTCATCCGGGACAGAAGTACTACGAGCAGTACTTC
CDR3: CASSDFLHPGQKYYEQYF

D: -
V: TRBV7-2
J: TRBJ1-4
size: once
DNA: TGTGCCAGCAGCCCAAGGGGGGAGAATGAAAAACTGTTTTTT
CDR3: CASSPRGENEKLFF

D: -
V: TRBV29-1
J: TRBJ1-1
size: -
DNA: TGCAGCGTTAAACAGGAACGGAACACTGAAGCTTTCTTT
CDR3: CSVKQERNTEAFF

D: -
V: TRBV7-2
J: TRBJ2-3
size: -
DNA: TGTGCCAGCAGCTCGGGAATTCGATCAAATACGCAGTATTTT
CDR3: CASSSGIRSNTQYF

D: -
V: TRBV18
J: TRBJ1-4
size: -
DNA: TGTGCCAGCTCACCCGGCAGGGAAACTAATGAAAAACTGTTTTTT
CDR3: CASSPGRETNEKLFF

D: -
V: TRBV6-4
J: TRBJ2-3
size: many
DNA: TGTGCCAGCAGTCTAGCTTCAGGAACAGATACGCAGTATTTT
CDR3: CASSLASGTDTQYF

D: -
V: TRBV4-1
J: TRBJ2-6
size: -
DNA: TGCGCCAGCAGCCAAGATGAAGGGGCCAACGTCCTGACTTTC
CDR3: CASSQDEGANVLTF

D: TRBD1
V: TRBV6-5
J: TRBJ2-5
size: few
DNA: TGTGCCAGCAGTTACTCTGGGACAGGGGGCCAAGAGACCCAGTACTTC
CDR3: CASSYSGTGGQETQYF

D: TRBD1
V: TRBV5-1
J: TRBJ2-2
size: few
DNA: TGCGCCAGCAGCACCGGGACAGGGGTTAACACCGGGGAGCTGTTTTTT
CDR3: CASSTGTGVNTGELFF

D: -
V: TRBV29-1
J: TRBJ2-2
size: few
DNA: TGCAGCGTTTTCATCGGCACCGGGGAGCTGTTTTTT
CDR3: CSVFIGTGELFF

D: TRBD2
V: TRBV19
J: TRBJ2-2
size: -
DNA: TGTGCCAGTAGTATCCTTCCGGGACTAGCGTCCGGGGAGCTGTTTTTT
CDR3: CASSILPGLASGELFF

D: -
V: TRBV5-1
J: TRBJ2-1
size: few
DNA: TGCGCCAGCAGCTTGGTGGGCAGCAACTACAATGAGCAGTTCTTC
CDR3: CASSLVGSNYNEQFF

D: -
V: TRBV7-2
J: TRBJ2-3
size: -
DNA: TGTGCCAGCAGCGCAAGTCCCACAGATACGCAGTATTTT
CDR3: CASSASPTDTQYF

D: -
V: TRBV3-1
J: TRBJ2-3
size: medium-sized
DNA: TGTGCCAGCAGCCAAGGGTTGGCTGATACGCAGTATTTT
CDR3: CASSQGLADTQYF

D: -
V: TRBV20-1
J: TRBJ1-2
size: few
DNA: TGCAGTGTTGTAGAGGCTAGGGGGGATGGCTACACCTTC
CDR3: CSVVEARGDGYTF

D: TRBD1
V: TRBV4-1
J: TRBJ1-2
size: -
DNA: TGCGCCAGCAGCCAGAGACAGGGTGGGGCCTATGGCTACACCTTC
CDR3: CASSQRQGGAYGYTF

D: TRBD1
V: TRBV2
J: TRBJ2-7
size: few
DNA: TGTGCCAGCATCACGTTAACCTGGACAGGGGATGAGCAGTACTTC
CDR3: CASITLTWTGDEQYF

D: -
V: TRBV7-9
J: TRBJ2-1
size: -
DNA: TGTGCCAGCACCCCCAACGGGGGCTCCGTGGGGAATGAGCAGTTCTTC
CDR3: CASTPNGGSVGNEQFF

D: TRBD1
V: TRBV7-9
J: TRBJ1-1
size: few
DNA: TGTGCCAGCAGCTTACCGGGGACAGGGAGGTACACTGAAGCTTTCTTT
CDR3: CASSLPGTGRYTEAFF

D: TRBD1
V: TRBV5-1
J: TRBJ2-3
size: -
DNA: TGCGCCAGTCGGTTGGGGACAGGGCCAGATACGCAGTATTTT
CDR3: CASRLGTGPDTQYF

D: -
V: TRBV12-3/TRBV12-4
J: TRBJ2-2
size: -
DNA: TGTGCCAGTTCGACTATAGTCGGGGAGCTGTTTTTT
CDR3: CASSTIVGELFF

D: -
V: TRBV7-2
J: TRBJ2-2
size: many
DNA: TGTGCCAGCAGCTTGTACACCGGGGAGCTGTTTTTT
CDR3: CASSLYTGELFF

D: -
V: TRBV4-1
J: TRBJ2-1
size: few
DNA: TGCGCCAGCAGCCGACAGCCCTACGGGAGCTCCTACAATGAGCAGTTCTTC
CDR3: CASSRQPYGSSYNEQFF

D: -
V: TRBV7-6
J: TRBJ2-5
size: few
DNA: TGTGCCAGCACCCCGGTAGGGGGGCAAGAGACCCAGTACTTC
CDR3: CASTPVGGQETQYF